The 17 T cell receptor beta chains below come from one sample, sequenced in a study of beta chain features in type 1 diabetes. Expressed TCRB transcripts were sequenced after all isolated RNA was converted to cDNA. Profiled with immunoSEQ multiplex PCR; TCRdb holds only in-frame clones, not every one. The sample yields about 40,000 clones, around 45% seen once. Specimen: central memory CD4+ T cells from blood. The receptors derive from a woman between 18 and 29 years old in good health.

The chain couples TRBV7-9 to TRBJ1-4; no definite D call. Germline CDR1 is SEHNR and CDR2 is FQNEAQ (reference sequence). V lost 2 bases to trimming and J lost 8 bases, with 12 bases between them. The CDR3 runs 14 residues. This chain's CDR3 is CASSLNVGREKLFF. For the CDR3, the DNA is TGTGCCAGCAGCTTAAATGTCGGTAGAGAAAAACTGTTTTTT.

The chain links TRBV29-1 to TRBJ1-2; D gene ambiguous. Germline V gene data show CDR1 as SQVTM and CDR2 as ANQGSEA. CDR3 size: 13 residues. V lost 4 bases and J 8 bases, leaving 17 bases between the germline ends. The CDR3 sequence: CSVGPPLAGGYTF. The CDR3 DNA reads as TGCAGCGTTGGCCCCCCTCTTGCGGGGGGCTACACCTTC.

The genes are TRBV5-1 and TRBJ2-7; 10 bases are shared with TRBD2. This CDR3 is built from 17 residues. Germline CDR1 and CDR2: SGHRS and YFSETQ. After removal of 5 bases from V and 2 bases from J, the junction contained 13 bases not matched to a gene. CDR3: CASRGPKILAGPYEQYF. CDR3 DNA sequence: TGCGCCAGCAGGGGTCCTAAAATACTAGCGGGGCCCTACGAGCAGTACTTC.

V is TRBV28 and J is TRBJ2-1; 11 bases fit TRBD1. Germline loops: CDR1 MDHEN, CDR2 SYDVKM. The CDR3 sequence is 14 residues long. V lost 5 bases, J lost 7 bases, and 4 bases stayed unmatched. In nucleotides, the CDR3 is TGTGCCAGCAGTGGACAGGGGGCATGGAATGAGCAGTTCTTC. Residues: CASSGQGAWNEQFF.

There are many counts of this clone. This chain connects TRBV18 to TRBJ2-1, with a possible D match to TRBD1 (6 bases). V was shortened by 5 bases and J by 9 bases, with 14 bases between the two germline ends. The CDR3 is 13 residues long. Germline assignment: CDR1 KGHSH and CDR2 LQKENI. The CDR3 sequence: CASSDNRATEQFF. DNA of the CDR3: TGTGCCAGCTCAGATAACAGGGCTACTGAGCAGTTCTTC.

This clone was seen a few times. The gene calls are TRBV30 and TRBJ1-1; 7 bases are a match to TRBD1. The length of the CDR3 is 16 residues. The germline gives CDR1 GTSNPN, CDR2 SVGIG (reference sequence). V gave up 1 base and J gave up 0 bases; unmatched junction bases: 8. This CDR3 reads CAWSAYGTALNTEAFF. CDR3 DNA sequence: TGTGCCTGGAGTGCCTACGGGACAGCCTTGAACACTGAAGCTTTCTTT.

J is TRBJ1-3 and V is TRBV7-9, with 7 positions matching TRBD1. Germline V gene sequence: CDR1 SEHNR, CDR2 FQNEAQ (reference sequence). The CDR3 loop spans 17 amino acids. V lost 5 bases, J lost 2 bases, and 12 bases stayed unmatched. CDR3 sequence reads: CASSTSQGPTPGNTIYF. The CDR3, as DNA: TGTGCCAGCAGCACTTCACAGGGGCCCACTCCTGGAAACACCATATATTTT.

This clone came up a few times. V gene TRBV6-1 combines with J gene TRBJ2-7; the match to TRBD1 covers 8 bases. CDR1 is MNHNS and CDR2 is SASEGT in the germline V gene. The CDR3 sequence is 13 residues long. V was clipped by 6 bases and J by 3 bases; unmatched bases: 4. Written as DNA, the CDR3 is TGTGCCAGCAGGGACAGGGTGGTCTACGAGCAGTACTTC. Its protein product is CASRDRVVYEQYF.

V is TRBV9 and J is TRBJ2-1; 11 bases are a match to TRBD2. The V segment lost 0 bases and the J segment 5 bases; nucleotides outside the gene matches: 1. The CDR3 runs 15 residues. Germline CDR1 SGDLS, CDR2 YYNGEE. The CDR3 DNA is TGTGCCAGCAGCGTAGTAGCGGGAGGGAACAATGAGCAGTTCTTC. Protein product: CASSVVAGGNNEQFF.

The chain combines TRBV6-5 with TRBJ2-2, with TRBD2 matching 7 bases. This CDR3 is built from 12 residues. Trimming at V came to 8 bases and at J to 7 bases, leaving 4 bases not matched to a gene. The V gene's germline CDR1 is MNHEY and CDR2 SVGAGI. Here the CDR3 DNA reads TGTGCCAGCTTCCGGGGGGTCGGGGAGCTGTTTTTT. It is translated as CASFRGVGELFF.

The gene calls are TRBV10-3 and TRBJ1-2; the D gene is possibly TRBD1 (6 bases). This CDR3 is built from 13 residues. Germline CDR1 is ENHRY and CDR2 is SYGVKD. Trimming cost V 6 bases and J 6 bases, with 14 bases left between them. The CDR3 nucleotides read TGTGCCATCAGGGAACAGGGTTCTGATGGCTACACCTTC. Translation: CAIREQGSDGYTF.

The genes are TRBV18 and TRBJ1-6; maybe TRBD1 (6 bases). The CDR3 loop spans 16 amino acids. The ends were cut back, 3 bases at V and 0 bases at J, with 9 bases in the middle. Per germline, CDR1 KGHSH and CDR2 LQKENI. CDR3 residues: CASSPRTDSYNSPLHF. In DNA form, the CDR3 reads TGTGCCAGCTCACCGAGGACAGACTCCTATAATTCACCCCTCCACTTT.

The CDR3 DNA sequence: TGTGCCAGCAGCTGGGCGGGGGGGGAGCTGTTTTTT. This sequence encodes CASSWAGGELFF. The chain carries TRBV7-2 and TRBJ2-2, with TRBD2 as a possible D gene (6 bases). In germline, CDR1 is SGHTA, CDR2 FQGNSA. The V end lost 4 bases, the J end lost 8 bases, and 8 bases lay between the germline ends. CDR3 length: 12 amino acids.

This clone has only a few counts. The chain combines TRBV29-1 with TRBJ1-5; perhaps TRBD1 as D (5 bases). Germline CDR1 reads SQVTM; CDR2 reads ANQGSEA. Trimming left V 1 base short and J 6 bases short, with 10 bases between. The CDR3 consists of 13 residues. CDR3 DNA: TGCAGCGTTGAAGGGGGCGCCGGTCAGCCCCAGCATTTT. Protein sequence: CSVEGGAGQPQHF.

The CDR3 DNA is TGTGCCAGCAGTCTGGCGGGCTCCTATAATTCACCCCTCCACTTT. It is translated as CASSLAGSYNSPLHF. The rearrangement links TRBV7-9 to TRBJ1-6; D is uncertain. This CDR3 has 15 amino acids. With 6 bases removed from V and 0 bases from J, the gap between germline ends came to 9 bases. Germline V lookup: CDR1 SEHNR, CDR2 FQNEAQ (reference sequence).

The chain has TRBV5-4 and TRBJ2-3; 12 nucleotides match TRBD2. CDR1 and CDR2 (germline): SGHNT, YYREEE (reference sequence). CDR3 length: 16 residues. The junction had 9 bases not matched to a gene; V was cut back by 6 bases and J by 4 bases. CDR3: CASTRGASGGADTQYF. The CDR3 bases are TGTGCCAGCACCCGGGGGGCTAGCGGGGGGGCAGATACGCAGTATTTT.

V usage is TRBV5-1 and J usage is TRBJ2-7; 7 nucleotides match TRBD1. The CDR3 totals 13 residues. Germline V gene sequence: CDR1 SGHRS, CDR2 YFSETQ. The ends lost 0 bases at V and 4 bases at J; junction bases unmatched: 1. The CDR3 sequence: CASSLDRGYEQYF. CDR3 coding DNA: TGCGCCAGCAGCTTGGACAGGGGTTACGAGCAGTACTTC. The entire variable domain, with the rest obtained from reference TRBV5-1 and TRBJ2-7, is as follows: KAGVTQTPRYLIKTRGQQVTLSCSPISGHRSVSWYQQTPGQGLQFLFEYFSETQRNKGNFPGRFSGRQFSNSRSEMNVSTLELGDSALYLCASSLDRGYEQYFGPGTRLTVT.